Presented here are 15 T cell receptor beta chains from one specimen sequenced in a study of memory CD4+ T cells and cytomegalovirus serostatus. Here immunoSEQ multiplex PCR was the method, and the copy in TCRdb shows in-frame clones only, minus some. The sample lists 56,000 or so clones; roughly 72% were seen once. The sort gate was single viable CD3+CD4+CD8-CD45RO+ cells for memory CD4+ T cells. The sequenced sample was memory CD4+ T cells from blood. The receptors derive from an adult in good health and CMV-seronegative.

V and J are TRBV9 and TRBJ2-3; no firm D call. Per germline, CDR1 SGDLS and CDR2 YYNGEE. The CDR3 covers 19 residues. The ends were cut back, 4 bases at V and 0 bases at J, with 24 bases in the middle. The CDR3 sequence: CASSPRGVASYSSTDTQYF. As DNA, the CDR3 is TGTGCCAGCAGCCCCCGTGGAGTCGCCTCCTACTCTAGCACAGATACGCAGTATTTT.

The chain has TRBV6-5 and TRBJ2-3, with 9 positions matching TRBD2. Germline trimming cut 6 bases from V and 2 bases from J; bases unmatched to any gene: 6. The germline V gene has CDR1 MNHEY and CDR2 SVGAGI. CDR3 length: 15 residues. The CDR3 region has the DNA TGTGCCAGCAGATCCCCTAGCGGGAACACAGATACGCAGTATTTT. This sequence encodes CASRSPSGNTDTQYF.

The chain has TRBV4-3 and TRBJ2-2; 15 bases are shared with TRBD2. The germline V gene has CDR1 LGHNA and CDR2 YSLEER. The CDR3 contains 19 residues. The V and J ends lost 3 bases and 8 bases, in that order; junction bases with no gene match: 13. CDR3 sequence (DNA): TGCGCCAGCAGCCAGAATCCCCCGGGACTAGCGGGAGGTTCAGGGGAGCTGTTTTTT. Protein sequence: CASSQNPPGLAGGSGELFF.

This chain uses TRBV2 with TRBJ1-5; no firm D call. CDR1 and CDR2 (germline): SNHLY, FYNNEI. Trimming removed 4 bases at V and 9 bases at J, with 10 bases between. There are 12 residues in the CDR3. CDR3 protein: CASSGAGPPQHF. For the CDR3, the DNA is TGTGCCAGCAGTGGGGCGGGTCCGCCCCAGCATTTT.

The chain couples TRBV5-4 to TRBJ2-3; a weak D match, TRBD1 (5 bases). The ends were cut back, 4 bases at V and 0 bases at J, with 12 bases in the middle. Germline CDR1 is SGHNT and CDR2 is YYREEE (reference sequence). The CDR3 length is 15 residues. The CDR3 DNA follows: TGTGCCAGCAGCCCGAGTCCAGGGAGCACAGATACGCAGTATTTT. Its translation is CASSPSPGSTDTQYF.

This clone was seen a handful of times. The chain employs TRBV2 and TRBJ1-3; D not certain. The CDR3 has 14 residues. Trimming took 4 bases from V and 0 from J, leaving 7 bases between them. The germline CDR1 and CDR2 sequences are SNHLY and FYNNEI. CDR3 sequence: CASSVTTSGNTIYF. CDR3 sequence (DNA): TGTGCCAGCAGTGTTACAACCTCTGGAAACACCATATATTTT.

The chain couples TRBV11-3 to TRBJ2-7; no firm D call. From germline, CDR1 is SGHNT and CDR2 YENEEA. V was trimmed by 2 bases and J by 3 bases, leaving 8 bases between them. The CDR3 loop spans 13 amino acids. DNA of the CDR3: TGTGCCAGCAGCTTAATGGCTAGCTACGAGCAGTACTTC. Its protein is CASSLMASYEQYF. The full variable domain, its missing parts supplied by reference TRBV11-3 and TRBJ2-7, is EAGVVQSPRYKIIEKKQPVAFWCNPISGHNTLYWYLQNLGQGPELLIRYENEEAVDDSQLPKDRFSAERLKGVDSTLKIQPAELGDSAVYLCASSLMASYEQYFGPGTRLTVT.

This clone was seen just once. This chain's CDR3 is CASSQYRADFYGYTF. The DNA for the CDR3 is TGCGCCAGCAGCCAATACAGGGCGGACTTCTATGGCTACACCTTC. The gene calls are TRBV4-3 and TRBJ1-2; D might be TRBD1 (6 bases). CDR1 LGHNA and CDR2 YSLEER come from the germline V gene. V dropped 2 bases and J dropped 4 bases, with 14 bases sitting between them. The CDR3 consists of 15 residues.

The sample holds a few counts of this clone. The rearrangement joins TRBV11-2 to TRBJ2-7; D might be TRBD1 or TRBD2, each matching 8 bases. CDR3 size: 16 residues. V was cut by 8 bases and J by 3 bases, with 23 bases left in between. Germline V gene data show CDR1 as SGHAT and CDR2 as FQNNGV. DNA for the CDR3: TGTGCCAGCCGGGGGGGCAGGGGGCGAGGTAACTACGAGCAGTACTTC. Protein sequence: CASRGGRGRGNYEQYF.

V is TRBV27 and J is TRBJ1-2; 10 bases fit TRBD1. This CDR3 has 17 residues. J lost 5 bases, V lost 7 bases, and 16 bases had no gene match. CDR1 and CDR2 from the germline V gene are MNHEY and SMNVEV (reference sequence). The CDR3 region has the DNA TGTGCCAGCATGCCACTATCAGGGACAGGGGTGGGGTATGGCTACACCTTC. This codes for CASMPLSGTGVGYGYTF.

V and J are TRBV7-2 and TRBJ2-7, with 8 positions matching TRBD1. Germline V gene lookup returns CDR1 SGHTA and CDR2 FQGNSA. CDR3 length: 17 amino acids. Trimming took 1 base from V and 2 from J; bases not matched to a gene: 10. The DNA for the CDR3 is TGTGCCAGCAGCTTAGGCAGGGGGCCACCACTAACCTACGAGCAGTACTTC. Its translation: CASSLGRGPPLTYEQYF.

The CDR3 nucleotides are TGCGCCAGCAGCTTGGCCCATAGCACTGAAGCTTTCTTT. Its protein product is CASSLAHSTEAFF. V is TRBV5-1 and J is TRBJ1-1; D is uncertain. The CDR3 runs 13 residues. The germline gives CDR1 SGHRS, CDR2 YFSETQ. Trimming left V 0 bases short and J 4 bases short, with 7 bases between.

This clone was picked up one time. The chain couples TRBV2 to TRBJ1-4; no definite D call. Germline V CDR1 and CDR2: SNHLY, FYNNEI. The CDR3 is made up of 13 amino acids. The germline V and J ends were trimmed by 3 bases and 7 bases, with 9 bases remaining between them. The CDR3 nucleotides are TGTGCCAGCAGTGATGGAGGGAGTGAAAAACTGTTTTTT. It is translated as CASSDGGSEKLFF.

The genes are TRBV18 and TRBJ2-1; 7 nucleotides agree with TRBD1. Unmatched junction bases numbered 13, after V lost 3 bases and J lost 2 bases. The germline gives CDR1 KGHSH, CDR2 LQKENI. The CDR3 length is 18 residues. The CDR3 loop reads CASSPQYRQGGPYNEQFF. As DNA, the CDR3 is TGTGCCAGCTCACCCCAATATCGACAGGGTGGCCCCTACAATGAGCAGTTCTTC.

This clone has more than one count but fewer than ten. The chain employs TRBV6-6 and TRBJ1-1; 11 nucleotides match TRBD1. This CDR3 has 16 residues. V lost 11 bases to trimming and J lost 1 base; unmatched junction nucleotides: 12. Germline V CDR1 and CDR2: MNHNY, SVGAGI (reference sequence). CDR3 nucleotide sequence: TGTGCCTCTCACTCTCGGGACAGGGGGAGGAACACTGAAGCTTTCTTT. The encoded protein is CASHSRDRGRNTEAFF.